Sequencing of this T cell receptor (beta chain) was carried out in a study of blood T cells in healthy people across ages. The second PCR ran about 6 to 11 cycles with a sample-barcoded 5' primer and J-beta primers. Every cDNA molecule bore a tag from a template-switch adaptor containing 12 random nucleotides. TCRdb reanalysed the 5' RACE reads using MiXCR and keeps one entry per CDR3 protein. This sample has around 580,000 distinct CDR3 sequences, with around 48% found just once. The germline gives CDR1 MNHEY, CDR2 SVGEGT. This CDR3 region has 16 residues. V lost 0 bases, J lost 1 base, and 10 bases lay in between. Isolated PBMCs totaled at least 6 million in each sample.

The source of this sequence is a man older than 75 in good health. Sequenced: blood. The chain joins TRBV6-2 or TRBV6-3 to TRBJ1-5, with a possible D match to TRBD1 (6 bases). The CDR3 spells CASSYSGGQSNQPQHF. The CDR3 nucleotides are TGTGCCAGCAGTTACTCGGGGGGGCAAAGCAATCAGCCCCAGCATTTT.